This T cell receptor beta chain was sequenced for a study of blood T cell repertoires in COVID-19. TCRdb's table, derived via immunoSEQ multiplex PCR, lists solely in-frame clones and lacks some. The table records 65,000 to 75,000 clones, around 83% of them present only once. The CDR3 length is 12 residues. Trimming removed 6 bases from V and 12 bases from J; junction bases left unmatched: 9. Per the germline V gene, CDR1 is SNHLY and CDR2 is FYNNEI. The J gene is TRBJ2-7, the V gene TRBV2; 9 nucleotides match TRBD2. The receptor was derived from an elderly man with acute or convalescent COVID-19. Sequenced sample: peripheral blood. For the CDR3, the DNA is TGTGCCAGCAGCGCTACTAGCGGGCCACCGTACTTC. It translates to CASSATSGPPYF.